The 11 T cell receptor beta chains listed next were all sequenced from one sample in a study of a mutant IDH1 vaccine in newly diagnosed glioma. Time point indicated: baseline, week 1 (first vaccination visit). Specified treatment: pre-vaccination baseline after standard-of-care therapy. The table came from immunoSEQ multiplex PCR; TCRdb's copy has only in-frame clones and leaves some out. The sample yields 90,000 to 100,000 clones, around 90% seen once. The source was PBMCs, collected from a glioma patient treated with radiotherapy, temozolomide or both. These receptors were collected from a woman aged 50 to 60 with glioma.

The CDR3 here is CASSLGGYRETQYF. The CDR3 DNA reads as TGTGCCAGCAGCTTAGGGGGCTATCGGGAGACCCAGTACTTC. The chain is built from TRBV7-2 and TRBJ2-5; tentatively, D is TRBD1 (5 bases). V lost 1 base and J lost 5, with 11 bases in between. The CDR3 totals 14 residues. The germline V gene encodes CDR1 SGHTA and CDR2 FQGNSA.

This chain uses TRBV25-1 with TRBJ1-5, with 9 bases lining up with TRBD1. This CDR3 comprises 14 residues. V trimming: 6 bases; J trimming: 5 bases; junction bases outside the gene matches: 5. CDR1 is MGHDK and CDR2 is SYGVNS in the germline V gene. CDR3 nucleotides: TGTGCCAGCAGCCACAGGGGGCCTTATCAGCCCCAGCATTTT. Translating gives CASSHRGPYQPQHF.

The J gene is TRBJ2-7, the V gene TRBV7-9; 7 bases agree with TRBD1. CDR3 length: 13 residues. V shed 2 bases and J 3 bases; nucleotides not matched to a gene: 1. CDR1 is SEHNR and CDR2 is FQNEAQ in the germline V gene (reference sequence). The DNA of the CDR3 is TGTGCCAGCAGCTTAAGGACAGGCTACGAGCAGTACTTC. This codes for CASSLRTGYEQYF.

V is TRBV28 and J is TRBJ2-1; TRBD2 is a possible D gene (7 bases). CDR3 length: 15 amino acids. Trimming took off 5 bases at V and 7 bases at J, with 18 bases between the two ends. The germline CDR1 and CDR2 sequences are MDHEN and SYDVKM. The CDR3 region is CASSLWGGDNNEQFF. The CDR3 DNA reads TGTGCCAGCAGTCTTTGGGGGGGGGACAATAATGAGCAGTTCTTC.

The chain combines TRBV11-3 with TRBJ2-1; the D is unclear. Trimming took 4 bases from V and 3 from J, leaving 7 bases between them. The V gene's germline CDR1 is SGHNT and CDR2 YENEEA. The CDR3 is 13 amino acids. The CDR3 here is CASSSPDYNEQFF. DNA for the CDR3: TGTGCCAGCAGCTCACCGGACTACAATGAGCAGTTCTTC.

V is TRBV6-1 and J is TRBJ1-1; D not resolved. Trimming removed 6 bases from V and 4 bases from J, with 12 bases in between. Germline CDR1 reads MNHNS; CDR2 reads SASEGT. CDR3 length: 13 amino acids. CDR3 sequence reads: CASSQMRGTEAFF. DNA of the CDR3: TGTGCCAGCAGCCAGATGCGTGGCACTGAAGCTTTCTTT.

This chain connects TRBV5-1 to TRBJ1-6; no definite D call. CDR1 is SGHRS and CDR2 is YFSETQ in the germline V gene. This CDR3 spans 14 amino acids. Trimming left V 2 bases short and J 7 bases short, with 10 bases between. The DNA for the CDR3 is TGCGCCAGCAGCTTTGAACATGGGAATTCACCCCTCCACTTT. This codes for CASSFEHGNSPLHF.

V gene TRBV2 combines with J gene TRBJ2-2; the D is unclear. Germline lookup yields CDR1 SNHLY and CDR2 FYNNEI. The V end lost 6 bases, the J end lost 7 bases, and 9 bases lay between the germline ends. The CDR3 contains 12 residues. The CDR3 region is CASRADIGELFF. Here the CDR3 DNA reads TGTGCCAGCAGGGCCGATATCGGGGAGCTGTTTTTT.

The chain couples TRBV7-9 to TRBJ2-1, with 7 bases identical to TRBD2. This CDR3 region has 14 residues. The V segment lost 4 bases and the J segment 2 bases; nucleotides outside the gene matches: 2. CDR1 SEHNR and CDR2 FQNEAQ come from the germline V gene (reference sequence). CDR3 sequence: CASSSGGAYNEQFF. In DNA form, the CDR3 reads TGTGCCAGCAGCTCGGGAGGCGCCTACAATGAGCAGTTCTTC.

A few counts support this clone. This chain joins TRBV5-6 and TRBJ1-1; D call uncertain. This CDR3 spans 14 amino acids. Germline CDR1 is SGHDT and CDR2 is YYEEEE. The V and J ends lost 0 bases and 5 bases respectively, with 11 bases between them. The CDR3, as DNA: TGTGCCAGCAGCTTGGAGCTACGAGGGACTGAAGCTTTCTTT. Amino acids: CASSLELRGTEAFF.

The chain carries TRBV10-1 and TRBJ2-3; 8 bases agree with TRBD1. V trimming: 5 bases; J trimming: 4 bases; junction bases outside the gene matches: 5. This CDR3 contains 14 residues. Germline CDR1 WNHNN, CDR2 SYGVQD (reference sequence). CDR3 sequence (DNA): TGCGCCAGCAGTTACGGACAGGGAGCAGATACGCAGTATTTT. This codes for CASSYGQGADTQYF.